What follows are 6 T cell receptor beta chains derived from one specimen sequenced in a study of blood T cell repertoires in COVID-19. Generated by immunoSEQ multiplex PCR, the TCRdb table keeps only in-frame clones and is missing some. The sample shows approximately 260,000 clones, around 92% of them seen only once. Material for sequencing was PBMCs or T cells enriched from blood (not recorded which). Receptor source: a woman between 55 and 75 years old who had recovered from COVID-19.

The V and J genes are TRBV5-4 and TRBJ2-1; 14 nucleotides agree with TRBD2. Germline V gene lookup returns CDR1 SGHNT and CDR2 YYREEE (reference sequence). V was pared by 4 bases and J by 8 bases, with 5 bases of the junction left unmatched. This CDR3 has 15 residues. The DNA of the CDR3 is TGTGCCAGCAGCCCGACTAGCGGGGGGGCCTATGAGCAGTTCTTC. Its protein product is CASSPTSGGAYEQFF.

This rearrangement joins TRBV7-3 to TRBJ1-1, with D perhaps matching TRBD1 (5 bases). The length of the CDR3 is 15 residues. The V end lost 6 bases, the J end lost 6 bases, and 20 bases lay between the germline ends. The germline V gene encodes CDR1 SGHTA and CDR2 FQGTGA. CDR3 residues: CASSTRDSPGAEAFF. The CDR3 bases are TGTGCCAGCAGTACCCGGGACTCACCGGGGGCTGAAGCTTTCTTT.

The sample holds one count of this clone. J is TRBJ2-1 and V is TRBV5-1, with TRBD2 matching over 9 bases. Germline assignment: CDR1 SGHRS and CDR2 YFSETQ. This CDR3 is 15 amino acids long. The V and J ends lost 4 bases and 8 bases, in that order; junction bases with no gene match: 10. CDR3 loop: CASSLALAGPHEQFF. In DNA form, the CDR3 reads TGCGCCAGCAGCCTAGCGCTAGCGGGGCCACATGAGCAGTTCTTC. Drawing the rest from reference TRBV5-1 and TRBJ2-1, the complete variable domain is KAGVTQTPRYLIKTRGQQVTLSCSPISGHRSVSWYQQTPGQGLQFLFEYFSETQRNKGNFPGRFSGRQFSNSRSEMNVSTLELGDSALYLCASSLALAGPHEQFFGPGTRLTVL.

The V call is TRBV7-3, the J call TRBJ2-7, with 10 bases identical to TRBD1. V was clipped by 5 bases and J by 5 bases; unmatched bases: 9. In germline, CDR1 is SGHTA, CDR2 FQGTGA. The CDR3 is made up of 15 amino acids. The CDR3 DNA reads as TGTGCCAGCAGCCGGGGACAGGGGAGTCCCAACGAGCAGTACTTC. Amino acid sequence: CASSRGQGSPNEQYF.

This chain connects TRBV28 to TRBJ1-4, with D tentatively TRBD1 (6 bases). V dropped 7 bases and J dropped 4 bases, with 10 bases sitting between them. Germline CDR1 MDHEN, CDR2 SYDVKM. The CDR3 consists of 13 residues. As DNA, the CDR3 is TGTGCCAGCACTCTAGGGGGTAATGAAAAACTGTTTTTT. The encoded protein is CASTLGGNEKLFF. The full variable domain, its missing parts supplied by reference TRBV28 and TRBJ1-4, is DVKVTQSSRYLVKRTGEKVFLECVQDMDHENMFWYRQDPGLGLRLIYFSYDVKMKEKGDIPEGYSVSREKKERFSLILESASTNQTSMYLCASTLGGNEKLFFGSGTQLSVL.

The chain carries TRBV7-3 and TRBJ1-1; D is possibly TRBD1 (6 bases). Germline V gene lookup returns CDR1 SGHTA and CDR2 FQGTGA. This CDR3 has 13 amino acids. Trimming took off 5 bases at V and 2 bases at J, with 9 bases between the two ends. The CDR3 here is CASSQDSNTEAFF. CDR3 nucleotide sequence: TGTGCCAGCAGCCAGGACAGTAACACTGAAGCTTTCTTT.